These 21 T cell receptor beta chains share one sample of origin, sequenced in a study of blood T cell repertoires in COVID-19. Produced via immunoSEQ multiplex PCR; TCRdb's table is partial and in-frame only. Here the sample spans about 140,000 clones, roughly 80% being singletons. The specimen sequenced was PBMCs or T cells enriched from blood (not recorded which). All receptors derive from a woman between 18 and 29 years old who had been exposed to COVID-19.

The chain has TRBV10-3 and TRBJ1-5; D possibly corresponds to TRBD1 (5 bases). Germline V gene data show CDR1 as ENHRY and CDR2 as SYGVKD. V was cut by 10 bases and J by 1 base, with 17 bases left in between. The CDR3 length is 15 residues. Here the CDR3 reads CATLSGDTSNQPQHF. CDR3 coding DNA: TGTGCCACCCTTTCGGGGGATACGAGCAATCAGCCCCAGCATTTT.

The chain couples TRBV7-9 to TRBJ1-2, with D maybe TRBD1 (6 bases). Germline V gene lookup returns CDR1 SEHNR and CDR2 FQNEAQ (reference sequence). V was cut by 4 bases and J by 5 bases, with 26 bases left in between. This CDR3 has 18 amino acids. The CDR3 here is CASSSGGLGRPRGYGYTF. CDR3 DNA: TGTGCCAGCAGCTCGGGAGGTCTAGGCCGTCCCAGGGGTTATGGCTACACCTTC.

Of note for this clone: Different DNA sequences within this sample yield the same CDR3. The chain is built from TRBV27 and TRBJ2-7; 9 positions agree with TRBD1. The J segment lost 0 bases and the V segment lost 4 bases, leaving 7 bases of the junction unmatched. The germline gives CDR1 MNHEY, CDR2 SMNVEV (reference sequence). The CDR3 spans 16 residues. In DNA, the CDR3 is TGTGCCAGCAGTTCCCCCGGACAGGGGAGCTCCTACGAGCAGTACTTC. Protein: CASSSPGQGSSYEQYF.

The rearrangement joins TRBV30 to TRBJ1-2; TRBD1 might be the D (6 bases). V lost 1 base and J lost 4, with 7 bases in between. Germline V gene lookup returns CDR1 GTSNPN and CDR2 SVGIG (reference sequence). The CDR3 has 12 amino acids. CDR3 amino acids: CAWSGTVYGYTF. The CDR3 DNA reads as TGTGCCTGGAGTGGGACAGTCTATGGCTACACCTTC.

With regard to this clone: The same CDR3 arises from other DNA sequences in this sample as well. The CDR3 loop reads CASSEGLAASYEQYF. As DNA, the CDR3 is TGTGCCAGCAGTGAAGGTCTAGCGGCATCCTACGAGCAGTACTTC. The V call is TRBV6-1, the J call TRBJ2-7; 7 bases line up with TRBD2. The CDR3 loop spans 15 amino acids. From germline, CDR1 is MNHNS and CDR2 SASEGT. V gave up 1 base and J gave up 1 base; unmatched junction bases: 4.

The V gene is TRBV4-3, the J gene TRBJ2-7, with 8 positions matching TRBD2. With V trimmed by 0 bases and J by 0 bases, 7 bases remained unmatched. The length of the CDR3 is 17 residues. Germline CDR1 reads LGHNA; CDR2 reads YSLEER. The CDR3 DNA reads TGCGCCAGCAGCCAAGATTGGGCGGGAGGATTCTCCTACGAGCAGTACTTC. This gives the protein CASSQDWAGGFSYEQYF.

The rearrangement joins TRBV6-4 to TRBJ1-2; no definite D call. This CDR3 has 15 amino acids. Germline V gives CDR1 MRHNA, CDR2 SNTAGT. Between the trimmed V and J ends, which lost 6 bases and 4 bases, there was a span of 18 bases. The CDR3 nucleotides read TGTGCCAGCAGCCCTTCGGGTGAGGGCCCCTATGGCTACACCTTC. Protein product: CASSPSGEGPYGYTF.

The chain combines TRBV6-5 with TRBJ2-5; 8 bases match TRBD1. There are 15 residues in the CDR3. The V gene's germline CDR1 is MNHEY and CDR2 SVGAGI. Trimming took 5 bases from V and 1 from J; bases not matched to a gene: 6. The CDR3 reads CASSKRDRTQETQYF. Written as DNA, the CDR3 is TGTGCCAGCAGTAAACGGGACAGGACCCAAGAGACCCAGTACTTC.

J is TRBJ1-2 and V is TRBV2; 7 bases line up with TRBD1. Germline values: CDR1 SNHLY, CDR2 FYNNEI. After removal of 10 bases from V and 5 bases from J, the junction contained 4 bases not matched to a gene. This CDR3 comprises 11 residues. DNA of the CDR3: TGTGCCAAAGGGACAGAATATGGCTACACCTTC. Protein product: CAKGTEYGYTF.

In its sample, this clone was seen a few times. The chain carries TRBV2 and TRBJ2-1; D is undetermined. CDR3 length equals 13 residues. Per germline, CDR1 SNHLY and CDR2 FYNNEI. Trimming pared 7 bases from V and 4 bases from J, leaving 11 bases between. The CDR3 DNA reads TGTGCCAGCACCATGGGCCTTTACAATGAGCAGTTCTTC. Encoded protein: CASTMGLYNEQFF.

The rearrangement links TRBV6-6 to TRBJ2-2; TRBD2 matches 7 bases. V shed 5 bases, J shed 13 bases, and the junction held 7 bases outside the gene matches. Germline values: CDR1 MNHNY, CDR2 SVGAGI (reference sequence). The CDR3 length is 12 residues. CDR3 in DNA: TGTGCCAGCAGTCTCAGGGAGGGCGCGCTGTTTTTT. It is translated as CASSLREGALFF.

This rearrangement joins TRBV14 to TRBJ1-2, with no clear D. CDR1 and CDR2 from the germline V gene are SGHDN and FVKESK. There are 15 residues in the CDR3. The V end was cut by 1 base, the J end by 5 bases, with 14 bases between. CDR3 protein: CASSQGTLKPYGYTF. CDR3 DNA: TGTGCCAGCAGCCAAGGCACCCTAAAACCTTATGGCTACACCTTC.

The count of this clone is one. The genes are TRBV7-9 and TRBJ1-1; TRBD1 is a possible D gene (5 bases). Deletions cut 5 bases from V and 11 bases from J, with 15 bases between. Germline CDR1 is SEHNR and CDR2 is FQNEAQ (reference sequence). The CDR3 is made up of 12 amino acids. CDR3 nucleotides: TGTGCCAGCAGCCGAGACAGCAGTGATGCTTTCTTT. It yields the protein CASSRDSSDAFF.

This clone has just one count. In nucleotides, the CDR3 is TGTGCCAGCAGGGTCCAGGTAGAAGCTTTCTTT. It translates to CASRVQVEAFF. J is TRBJ1-1 and V is TRBV12-3 or TRBV12-4, with D uncertain. Trimming took off 6 bases at V and 8 bases at J, with 10 bases between the two ends. CDR3 length equals 11 residues.

CDR3 sequence: CASSLGGSNSPLHF. Here the CDR3 DNA reads TGTGCCAGCAGCCTAGGGGGCAGCAATTCACCCCTCCACTTT. The rearrangement uses TRBV5-5 and TRBJ1-6; 7 positions agree with TRBD1. The germline V gene has CDR1 SGHKS and CDR2 YYEKEE (reference sequence). The CDR3 runs 14 residues. Unmatched junction bases numbered 5, after V lost 4 bases and J lost 7 bases.

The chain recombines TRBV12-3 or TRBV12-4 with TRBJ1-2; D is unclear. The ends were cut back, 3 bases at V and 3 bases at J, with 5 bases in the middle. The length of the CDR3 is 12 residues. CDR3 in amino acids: CASSFGDYGYTF. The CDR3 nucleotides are TGTGCCAGCAGTTTTGGAGACTATGGCTACACCTTC.

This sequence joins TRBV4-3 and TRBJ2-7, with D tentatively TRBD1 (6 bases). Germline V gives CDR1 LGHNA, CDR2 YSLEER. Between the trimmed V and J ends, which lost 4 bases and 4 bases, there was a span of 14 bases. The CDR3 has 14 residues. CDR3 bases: TGCGCCAGCAGCCTAACGGACAGAGATTACGAGCAGTACTTC. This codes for CASSLTDRDYEQYF.

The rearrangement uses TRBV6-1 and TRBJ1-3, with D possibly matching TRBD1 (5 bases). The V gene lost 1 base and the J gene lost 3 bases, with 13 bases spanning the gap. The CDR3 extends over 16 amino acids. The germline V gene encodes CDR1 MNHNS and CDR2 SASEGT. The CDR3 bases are TGTGCCAGCAGTGAAGACCGACGGGGGAGTGGAAACACCATATATTTT. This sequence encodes CASSEDRRGSGNTIYF.

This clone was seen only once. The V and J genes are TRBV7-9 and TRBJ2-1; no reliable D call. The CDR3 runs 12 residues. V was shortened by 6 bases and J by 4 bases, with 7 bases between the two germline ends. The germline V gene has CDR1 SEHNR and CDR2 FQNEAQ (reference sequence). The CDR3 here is CASRPQYNEQFF. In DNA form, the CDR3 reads TGTGCCAGCAGACCTCAGTACAATGAGCAGTTCTTC. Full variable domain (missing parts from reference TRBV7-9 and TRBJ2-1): DTGVSQNPRHKITKRGQNVTFRCDPISEHNRLYWYRQTLGQGPEFLTYFQNEAQLEKSRLLSDRFSAERPKGSFSTLEIQRTEQGDSAMYLCASRPQYNEQFFGPGTRLTVL.

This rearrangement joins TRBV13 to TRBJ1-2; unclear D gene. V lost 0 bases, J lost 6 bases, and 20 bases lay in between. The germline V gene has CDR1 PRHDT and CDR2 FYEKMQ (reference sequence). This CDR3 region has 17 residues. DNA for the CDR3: TGTGCCAGCAGCTTAGGTATGTCCAGCGGGGAGAAGGATGGCTACACCTTC. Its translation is CASSLGMSSGEKDGYTF.

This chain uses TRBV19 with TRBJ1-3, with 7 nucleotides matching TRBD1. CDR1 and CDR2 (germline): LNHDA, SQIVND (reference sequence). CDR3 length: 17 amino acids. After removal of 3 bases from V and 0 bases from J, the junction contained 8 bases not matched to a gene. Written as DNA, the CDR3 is TGTGCCAGTAGTATTCTACCGGGACAGAACTCTGGAAACACCATATATTTT. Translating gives CASSILPGQNSGNTIYF. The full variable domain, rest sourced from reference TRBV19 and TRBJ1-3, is DGGITQSPKYLFRKEGQNVTLSCEQNLNHDAMYWYRQDPGQGLRLIYYSQIVNDFQKGDIAEGYSVSREKKESFPLTVTSAQKNPTAFYLCASSILPGQNSGNTIYFGEGSWLTVV.